This T cell receptor (beta chain) was sequenced for a study of CD8 T cells in ankylosing spondylitis. Study findings and constraints: Earlier reports found some motif variants in synovial fluid and blood in reactive arthritis. Apparently characteristic of ankylosing spondylitis blood was a TCR beta motif (eight highly homologous variants).

The CDR3 has 13 residues. Looked up from germline, CDR1 is LNHNV and CDR2 is YYDKDF (reference sequence). V lost 4 bases and J lost 4, with 10 bases in between. A remark on this clonotype: Its specificity is unknown.

A single record per CDR3 protein comes from TCRdb applying MiXCR to the 5' RACE reads. Of 450,000 to 550,000 distinct CDR3 sequences in the sample, roughly 5.3% were seen once. Material: blood, either unsorted or a sorted T cell fraction (not recorded which). The genes are TRBV15 and TRBJ1-1; TRBD1 might be the D (5 bases). The sequence was collected from a male donor with ankylosing spondylitis. The CDR3 sequence: CATSIPRGTEAFF. The CDR3 DNA reads as TGTGCCACCAGCATCCCAAGGGGCACTGAAGCTTTCTTT.